This passage covers 28 T cell receptor beta chains from one sample sequenced in a study of T-cell reconstitution after alpha-beta-depleted transplantation in children. The library targeted TCRbeta and was prepared with unique molecular identifiers. TCRdb reprocessed the PCR reads via MiXCR and lists one record per CDR3 protein. The sample carries under 400,000 distinct CDR3 sequences, around 25% recorded once. The starting material was PBMCs, mostly from graft donor cells, obtained 180 days after TCRalphabeta/CD19-depleted stem cell transplant. These receptors were obtained from a male patient younger than 18 who had a stem cell transplant for acute lymphoblastic leukemia, so the T cells may come from the graft donor.

This clonotype was picked up a small number of times. CDR3 region: CSALAGGRRDEQFF. The CDR3, as DNA: TGCAGTGCTCTGGCTGGCGGGAGAAGAGATGAGCAGTTCTTC. V gene TRBV20-1 combines with J gene TRBJ2-1; 7 bases are a match to TRBD2. The germline V gene encodes CDR1 DFQATT and CDR2 SNEGSKA (reference sequence). There are 14 residues in the CDR3. V lost 5 bases to trimming and J lost 8 bases; unmatched junction nucleotides: 12.

This clonotype occurred a few times. The CDR3 DNA follows: TGCGCCAGCACCCAGGACACACAAGAGACCCAGTACTTC. This codes for CASTQDTQETQYF. The genes are TRBV5-1 and TRBJ2-5, with a tentative D call TRBD1 (5 bases). The CDR3 runs to 13 residues. V was clipped by 6 bases and J by 2 bases, with 11 bases between them. Germline V gives CDR1 SGHRS, CDR2 YFSETQ.

This chain uses TRBV7-9 with TRBJ1-5, with TRBD1 matching 9 bases. Per the germline V gene, CDR1 is SEHNR and CDR2 is FQNEAQ (reference sequence). CDR3 length: 14 residues. Trimming removed 5 bases from V and 3 bases from J; junction bases left unmatched: 2. CDR3 bases: TGTGCCAGCAGCCAACAGGGGGCCAATCAGCCCCAGCATTTT. Its translation is CASSQQGANQPQHF.

This clonotype has only a few counts. This chain joins TRBV10-3 and TRBJ2-7; TRBD2 agrees at 13 bases. Looked up from germline, CDR1 is ENHRY and CDR2 is SYGVKD. The CDR3 covers 16 residues. V lost 4 bases to trimming and J lost 2 bases; unmatched junction nucleotides: 5. The CDR3 here is CAISGGTSGVTYEQYF. DNA of the CDR3: TGTGCCATCAGTGGAGGGACTAGCGGGGTTACCTACGAGCAGTACTTC.

This clonotype was detected many times. This chain joins TRBV9 and TRBJ2-3, with 8 bases fitting TRBD1. Germline lookup yields CDR1 SGDLS and CDR2 YYNGEE. This CDR3 comprises 14 residues. V shed 4 bases and J 3 bases; nucleotides not matched to a gene: 4. The chain's CDR3 is CASSRTGSTDTQYF. Written as DNA, the CDR3 is TGTGCCAGCAGCCGGACAGGGTCTACAGATACGCAGTATTTT.

CDR3 region: CASSQDRLKGANYGYTF. The CDR3, as DNA: TGCGCCAGCAGCCAAGACCGGCTGAAGGGGGCTAACTATGGCTACACCTTC. The chain has TRBV4-1 and TRBJ1-2; perhaps TRBD1 as D (6 bases). CDR1 and CDR2 from the germline V gene are MGHRA and YSYEKL. This CDR3 contains 17 residues. V was clipped by 0 bases and J by 0 bases, with 14 bases between them.

The chain uses TRBV6-1 and TRBJ2-3; a weak D match, TRBD1 (5 bases). CDR3 size: 14 residues. V was shortened by 8 bases and J by 2 bases, with 14 bases between the two germline ends. Germline V gene sequence: CDR1 MNHNS, CDR2 SASEGT. CDR3 in DNA: TGTGCCAGCCTAAGTAGGGGCTACACAGATACGCAGTATTTT. The encoded protein is CASLSRGYTDTQYF.

CDR3 protein: CASSPRLARRQETQYF. CDR3 bases: TGTGCCAGTAGTCCGCGACTAGCGCGTAGGCAAGAGACCCAGTACTTC. The V call is TRBV19, the J call TRBJ2-5, with 8 bases identical to TRBD2. V was pared by 5 bases and J by 2 bases, with 10 bases of the junction left unmatched. Germline lookup yields CDR1 LNHDA and CDR2 SQIVND (reference sequence). CDR3 length equals 16 residues.

The chain recombines TRBV9 with TRBJ1-6, with a tentative D call TRBD1 (5 bases). The V end lost 7 bases, the J end lost 7 bases, and 18 bases lay between the germline ends. Germline-derived CDR1 and CDR2 are SGDLS and YYNGEE. CDR3 length: 15 amino acids. CDR3 loop: CASAGGGRRNSPLHF. DNA of the CDR3: TGTGCCAGCGCAGGTGGGGGACGGAGAAATTCACCCCTCCACTTT. Combining the CDR3 with reference TRBV9 and TRBJ1-6 gives the whole variable domain DSGVTQTPKHLITATGQRVTLRCSPRSGDLSVYWYQQSLDQGLQFLIQYYNGEERAKGNILERFSAQQFPDLHSELNLSSLELGDSALYFCASAGGGRRNSPLHFGNGTRLTVT.

This clonotype occurred a few times. V and J are TRBV5-1 and TRBJ2-3; 7 nucleotides agree with TRBD2. The germline gives CDR1 SGHRS, CDR2 YFSETQ. The ends lost 7 bases at V and 2 bases at J; junction bases unmatched: 4. CDR3 size: 13 residues. CDR3 protein: CASGLAVTDTQYF. CDR3 coding DNA: TGCGCCAGCGGTCTAGCGGTCACAGATACGCAGTATTTT. The full variable domain, its missing parts supplied by reference TRBV5-1 and TRBJ2-3, is KAGVTQTPRYLIKTRGQQVTLSCSPISGHRSVSWYQQTPGQGLQFLFEYFSETQRNKGNFPGRFSGRQFSNSRSEMNVSTLELGDSALYLCASGLAVTDTQYFGPGTRLTVL.

CDR3: CASSSPLTSLNEQFF. CDR3 in DNA: TGTGCCAGCAGCTCCCCATTGACTAGCCTCAATGAGCAGTTCTTC. The V call is TRBV7-6, the J call TRBJ2-1; the match to TRBD2 covers 7 bases. Germline trimming cut 4 bases from V and 6 bases from J; bases unmatched to any gene: 9. From germline, CDR1 is SGHVS and CDR2 FNYEAQ. This CDR3 comprises 15 residues.

This chain connects TRBV30 to TRBJ2-2; no clear D. Trimming removed 7 bases at V and 5 bases at J, with 11 bases between. This CDR3 region has 12 residues. Germline V gene lookup returns CDR1 GTSNPN and CDR2 SVGIG (reference sequence). CDR3 nucleotide sequence: TGTGCCTCCACTGATGATACCGGGGAGCTGTTTTTT. Its protein is CASTDDTGELFF.

This clonotype occurred many times. CDR3 sequence reads: CASSLVQGEYNEQFF. CDR3 DNA: TGCGCCAGCAGCTTGGTGCAGGGGGAATACAATGAGCAGTTCTTC. V usage is TRBV5-1 and J usage is TRBJ2-1, with 7 nucleotides matching TRBD1. Germline CDR1 SGHRS, CDR2 YFSETQ. CDR3 length: 15 amino acids. V shed 0 bases and J 4 bases; nucleotides not matched to a gene: 4.

This clonotype has more than one count but fewer than ten. The V gene is TRBV7-3, the J gene TRBJ2-1, with D possibly being TRBD1 (5 bases). The CDR3 spans 14 residues. V lost 5 bases and J 3 bases, leaving 11 bases between the germline ends. CDR1 is SGHTA and CDR2 is FQGTGA in the germline V gene. In DNA form, the CDR3 reads TGTGCCAGCAGCCCCCCGGACAACTACAATGAGCAGTTCTTC. It codes for CASSPPDNYNEQFF.

This clonotype was found a few times. The chain recombines TRBV27 with TRBJ2-2; D unclear. The CDR3 extends over 13 amino acids. Trimming shortened V by 3 bases and J by 7 bases, and 9 bases separated the two germline ends. CDR1 is MNHEY, CDR2 SMNVEV, per germline (reference sequence). DNA of the CDR3: TGTGCCAGCAGTTTGCCCCTAGGCGGGGAGCTGTTTTTT. It translates to CASSLPLGGELFF.

This chain connects TRBV29-1 to TRBJ2-2; D not certain. V gave up 6 bases and J gave up 8 bases, with 10 bases separating them. CDR1 and CDR2 from the germline V gene are SQVTM and ANQGSEA. The CDR3 is 11 amino acids. The CDR3 sequence is CSVLGGGELFF. The CDR3 DNA follows: TGCAGCGTACTGGGCGGAGGGGAGCTGTTTTTT.

This chain links TRBV27 with TRBJ1-1; TRBD1 aligns across 7 bases. Trimming removed 3 bases from V and 5 bases from J; junction bases left unmatched: 9. Germline assignment: CDR1 MNHEY and CDR2 SMNVEV (reference sequence). The CDR3 extends over 15 amino acids. The CDR3 reads CASSLGYRGWTEAFF. CDR3 in DNA: TGTGCCAGCAGTTTGGGCTACAGGGGATGGACTGAAGCTTTCTTT.

The V call is TRBV20-1, the J call TRBJ2-2; the match to TRBD1 covers 9 bases. The length of the CDR3 is 14 residues. Germline V gene data show CDR1 as DFQATT and CDR2 as SNEGSKA (reference sequence). The ends lost 6 bases at V and 6 bases at J; junction bases unmatched: 8. As DNA, the CDR3 is TGCAGTGCACGTTACAGGGGGCCGGCCGGGGAGCTGTTTTTT. Residues: CSARYRGPAGELFF.

The chain combines TRBV3-1 with TRBJ2-5; 8 nucleotides line up with TRBD2. Germline CDR1 reads LGHDT; CDR2 reads YNNKEL (reference sequence). The CDR3 sequence is 16 residues long. J was trimmed by 5 bases and V by 1 base; bases with no gene match: 9. CDR3 protein: CASSQVHPGGRETQYF. CDR3 sequence (DNA): TGTGCCAGCAGCCAAGTCCACCCGGGAGGGCGCGAGACCCAGTACTTC.

This clonotype was detected only a few times. The chain links TRBV20-1 to TRBJ2-1; no firm D call. With 4 bases removed from V and 0 bases from J, the gap between germline ends came to 10 bases. CDR1 is DFQATT and CDR2 is SNEGSKA in the germline V gene (reference sequence). The CDR3 extends over 14 amino acids. The CDR3 reads CSANRWSSYNEQFF. The CDR3, as DNA: TGCAGTGCTAATAGGTGGAGCTCCTACAATGAGCAGTTCTTC.

In its sample, this clonotype was seen a few times. V gene TRBV4-1 combines with J gene TRBJ2-2; the D is unclear. CDR3 length equals 20 residues. V was pared by 2 bases and J by 0 bases, with 22 bases between. CDR1 and CDR2 from the germline V gene are MGHRA and YSYEKL. CDR3 sequence: CASSQPSTFSSNPNTGELFF. In DNA form, the CDR3 reads TGCGCCAGCAGCCAACCTAGTACATTTTCTAGTAATCCGAACACCGGGGAGCTGTTTTTT.

A few counts support this clonotype. The chain employs TRBV7-3 and TRBJ2-3; 7 bases agree with TRBD2. The CDR3 sequence is 16 residues long. Germline values: CDR1 SGHTA, CDR2 FQGTGA. V gave up 1 base and J gave up 3 bases; unmatched junction bases: 7. This CDR3 is CASSLSRGSRTDTQYF. The DNA for the CDR3 is TGTGCCAGCAGCTTAAGCCGCGGGAGTAGGACAGATACGCAGTATTTT.

J is TRBJ2-2 and V is TRBV7-6; a possible D gene is TRBD1 (5 bases). The ends were cut back, 7 bases at V and 1 base at J, with 13 bases in the middle. This CDR3 is built from 15 residues. The germline V gene encodes CDR1 SGHVS and CDR2 FNYEAQ. This CDR3 is CASKQGGLNTGELFF. CDR3 DNA sequence: TGTGCCAGCAAGCAGGGTGGGCTGAACACCGGGGAGCTGTTTTTT.

The V gene is TRBV18, the J gene TRBJ1-1, with TRBD1 matching 10 bases. Looked up from germline, CDR1 is KGHSH and CDR2 is LQKENI. J was trimmed by 4 bases and V by 5 bases; bases with no gene match: 4. CDR3 size: 14 residues. CDR3 in amino acids: CASSEDRGSTEAFF. CDR3 bases: TGTGCCAGCTCAGAGGACAGGGGGAGCACTGAAGCTTTCTTT.

The V gene is TRBV24-1, the J gene TRBJ1-1, with D tentatively TRBD1 (5 bases). The germline CDR1 and CDR2 sequences are KGHDR and SFDVKD. The CDR3 totals 16 residues. V gave up 3 bases and J gave up 5 bases, with 18 bases separating them. Here the CDR3 reads CATSDRGTRWRTEAFF. CDR3 DNA: TGTGCCACCAGTGATCGGGGGACGAGGTGGAGGACTGAAGCTTTCTTT.

This clonotype was seen more than once but under ten times. CDR3 in amino acids: CASSALAWADTQYF. The CDR3, as DNA: TGTGCCAGCTCCGCACTAGCCTGGGCAGATACGCAGTATTTT. The chain has TRBV6-1 and TRBJ2-3; TRBD2 is a possible D gene (6 bases). The CDR3 runs to 14 residues. Germline CDR1 and CDR2: MNHNS and SASEGT. The germline V and J ends were trimmed by 8 bases and 4 bases, with 16 bases remaining between them.

This clonotype was counted at least ten times. The V call is TRBV20-1, the J call TRBJ2-3, with 9 bases identical to TRBD2. The V segment lost 4 bases and the J segment 2 bases; nucleotides outside the gene matches: 4. Looked up from germline, CDR1 is DFQATT and CDR2 is SNEGSKA (reference sequence). This CDR3 is 14 amino acids long. CDR3 sequence (DNA): TGCAGTGCTAACCTAGCGGGGACCACAGATACGCAGTATTTT. Translating gives CSANLAGTTDTQYF.

This clonotype has a handful of counts. The chain carries TRBV4-2 and TRBJ1-2, with D possibly matching TRBD1 (5 bases). Trimming shortened V by 0 bases and J by 3 bases, and 5 bases separated the two germline ends. Germline assignment: CDR1 LGHNA and CDR2 YNFKEQ. The CDR3 sequence is 13 residues long. CDR3 sequence (DNA): TGTGCCAGCAGCCAAGAAGGGGACTATGGCTACACCTTC. This translates into CASSQEGDYGYTF.